These 23 T cell receptor beta chains were sequenced from one sample in a study of T cell responses to AZD1222 COVID-19 vaccine. Generated by immunoSEQ multiplex PCR, the TCRdb table keeps only in-frame clones and is missing some. The repertoire holds some 62,000 clones, with 76% as singletons. Here the sequenced sample was peripheral blood, taken on day 0 of AZD1222 vaccination. Source of these receptors: an adult in good health.

The V gene is TRBV28, the J gene TRBJ1-4; the match to TRBD1 covers 9 bases. V was clipped by 4 bases and J by 8 bases; unmatched bases: 11. Germline assignment: CDR1 MDHEN and CDR2 SYDVKM. This CDR3 has 16 residues. The CDR3 DNA follows: TGTGCCAGCAGTTACTCCCCGGGACAGGGAGGGGAAAAACTGTTTTTT. This sequence encodes CASSYSPGQGGEKLFF.

This clone was seen just once. The gene calls are TRBV5-8 and TRBJ1-1; D is perhaps TRBD1 (5 bases). Trimming removed 2 bases at V and 4 bases at J, with 12 bases between. This CDR3 is built from 14 residues. Germline V gives CDR1 SGHTS, CDR2 YDEGEE. The CDR3 reads CASSFRELATEAFF. Here the CDR3 DNA reads TGTGCCAGCAGCTTCAGGGAGCTGGCCACTGAAGCTTTCTTT.

This clone was seen a handful of times. V usage is TRBV9 and J usage is TRBJ2-7; unclear D gene. Per the germline V gene, CDR1 is SGDLS and CDR2 is YYNGEE. The CDR3 spans 15 residues. V lost 0 bases and J lost 2, with 12 bases in between. The CDR3 is CASSVGVGQTYEQYF. CDR3 sequence (DNA): TGTGCCAGCAGCGTAGGGGTAGGGCAGACCTACGAGCAGTACTTC.

This clone was seen many times. The chain has TRBV13 and TRBJ2-3; 9 bases match TRBD1. V lost 5 bases to trimming and J lost 1 base; unmatched junction nucleotides: 4. The CDR3 spans 15 residues. Germline CDR1 reads PRHDT; CDR2 reads FYEKMQ (reference sequence). The CDR3 coding sequence is TGTGCCAGCAGCCCGCGGACAGGGGGCACAGATACGCAGTATTTT. The encoded protein is CASSPRTGGTDTQYF.

This chain links TRBV19 with TRBJ2-2; D unresolved. V lost 6 bases to trimming and J lost 7 bases, with 18 bases between them. Germline CDR1 reads LNHDA; CDR2 reads SQIVND (reference sequence). The CDR3 has 15 amino acids. The CDR3 DNA reads as TGTGCCAGTAGCCCCCGGAGTCCCCCCCGCGGGGAGCTGTTTTTT. This encodes CASSPRSPPRGELFF.

A few counts support this clone. The gene calls are TRBV4-1 and TRBJ2-7; 8 nucleotides align to TRBD1. The CDR3 consists of 15 residues. V was clipped by 4 bases and J by 3 bases; unmatched bases: 8. Per germline, CDR1 MGHRA and CDR2 YSYEKL. The CDR3 bases are TGCGCCAGCAGCCTCGCACCGGGACAGGTCTACGAGCAGTACTTC. It yields the protein CASSLAPGQVYEQYF.

The V and J genes are TRBV6-2 or TRBV6-3 and TRBJ2-5; D tentatively reads TRBD1 or TRBD2 (6 bases each). This CDR3 contains 14 residues. Trimming took 2 bases from V and 10 from J, leaving 17 bases between them. Germline-derived CDR1 and CDR2 are MNHEY and SVGEGT. The CDR3 DNA reads as TGTGCCAGCAGTTACCTGGGGGCGGAGGGCAGCCAGTACTTC. Residues: CASSYLGAEGSQYF.

The genes are TRBV7-8 and TRBJ1-4; D remains ambiguous. This CDR3 comprises 16 residues. Trimming removed 1 base at V and 1 base at J, with 10 bases between. Germline V gene lookup returns CDR1 SGHVS and CDR2 FQNEAQ. CDR3 coding DNA: TGTGCCAGCAGCTTAGGAGGCACTGGAACTAATGAAAAACTGTTTTTT. Its translation: CASSLGGTGTNEKLFF.

The chain is built from TRBV28 and TRBJ2-7, with 8 bases aligning to TRBD1. In germline, CDR1 is MDHEN, CDR2 SYDVKM. The CDR3 has 15 residues. Unmatched junction bases numbered 8, after V lost 2 bases and J lost 5 bases. CDR3 loop: CASSLPNTGGHEQYF. In nucleotides, the CDR3 is TGTGCCAGCAGTTTACCGAATACAGGGGGACACGAGCAGTACTTC. The full variable domain, in which reference TRBV28 and TRBJ2-7 provide the parts outside the CDR3, is DVKVTQSSRYLVKRTGEKVFLECVQDMDHENMFWYRQDPGLGLRLIYFSYDVKMKEKGDIPEGYSVSREKKERFSLILESASTNQTSMYLCASSLPNTGGHEQYFGPGTRLTVT.

This clone was seen a handful of times. The chain recombines TRBV4-3 with TRBJ1-3; D is uncertain. This CDR3 region has 13 residues. The ends were cut back, 0 bases at V and 8 bases at J, with 8 bases in the middle. From germline, CDR1 is LGHNA and CDR2 YSLEER. CDR3 region: CASSQDAGDTIYF. The CDR3, as DNA: TGCGCCAGCAGCCAAGATGCCGGGGACACCATATATTTT.

This clone was seen only a few times. V usage is TRBV28 and J usage is TRBJ1-2, with TRBD1 matching 9 bases. The germline gives CDR1 MDHEN, CDR2 SYDVKM. CDR3 size: 17 residues. V trimming: 8 bases; J trimming: 4 bases; junction bases outside the gene matches: 17. CDR3 nucleotides: TGTGCCAGCGCCTCCCCGGGACAGGGAATCGGGGCCTATGGCTACACCTTC. Its protein product is CASASPGQGIGAYGYTF.

This chain connects TRBV19 to TRBJ1-1; no firm D call. Germline V gives CDR1 LNHDA, CDR2 SQIVND (reference sequence). The V end lost 5 bases, the J end lost 0 bases, and 13 bases lay between the germline ends. The CDR3 is 15 amino acids. This chain's CDR3 is CASSLGKQVNTEAFF. The CDR3, as DNA: TGTGCCAGTAGTTTGGGGAAACAAGTGAACACTGAAGCTTTCTTT. The full variable domain, with the rest looked up from reference TRBV19 and TRBJ1-1, is DGGITQSPKYLFRKEGQNVTLSCEQNLNHDAMYWYRQDPGQGLRLIYYSQIVNDFQKGDIAEGYSVSREKKESFPLTVTSAQKNPTAFYLCASSLGKQVNTEAFFGQGTRLTVV.

The J gene is TRBJ1-2, the V gene TRBV7-9, with D uncertain. V shed 5 bases and J shed 2 bases, with 9 bases lying between them. From germline, CDR1 is SEHNR and CDR2 FQNEAQ (reference sequence). The CDR3 extends over 13 amino acids. This CDR3 reads CASSDSWNYGYTF. CDR3 DNA sequence: TGTGCCAGCAGCGATTCGTGGAACTATGGCTACACCTTC.

This chain links TRBV6-5 with TRBJ2-5; D unclear. The CDR3 sequence is 13 residues long. CDR1 and CDR2 from the germline V gene are MNHEY and SVGAGI. V was trimmed by 2 bases and J by 5 bases, leaving 9 bases between them. As DNA, the CDR3 is TGTGCCAGCAGTTACCCGACCAAGGAGACCCAGTACTTC. Protein product: CASSYPTKETQYF.

The genes are TRBV27 and TRBJ2-1, with 11 bases that match TRBD2. Losses at the gene ends were 0 bases for V and 7 bases for J; bases not matched to a gene: 5. The length of the CDR3 is 16 residues. CDR1 is MNHEY and CDR2 is SMNVEV in the germline V gene (reference sequence). The CDR3 DNA sequence: TGTGCCAGCAGTTTATCGGTAGCGGGGGGGAGGAATGAGCAGTTCTTC. It codes for CASSLSVAGGRNEQFF.

The CDR3 sequence: CSASGYGYTF. The CDR3 DNA reads TGCAGTGCTAGTGGCTATGGCTACACCTTC. The gene calls are TRBV20-1 and TRBJ1-2; D is unclear. Germline V gives CDR1 DFQATT, CDR2 SNEGSKA (reference sequence). The CDR3 contains 10 residues. The V end was cut by 3 bases, the J end by 4 bases, with 3 bases between.

This clone was counted once. The J gene is TRBJ1-4, the V gene TRBV5-1, with D possibly TRBD1 on 6 matching bases. This CDR3 is built from 14 residues. Germline V gene data show CDR1 as SGHRS and CDR2 as YFSETQ. V was shortened by 1 base and J by 7 bases, with 11 bases between the two germline ends. DNA for the CDR3: TGCGCCAGCAGCTTGATGGGAGGGGGTGAAAAACTGTTTTTT. Its protein is CASSLMGGGEKLFF.

The CDR3 region is CSASGRGRGKGLNEQFF. CDR3 DNA: TGCAGTGCTAGTGGTAGAGGGCGGGGCAAAGGGTTGAATGAGCAGTTCTTC. The chain joins TRBV20-1 to TRBJ2-1; the D gene is possibly TRBD2 (6 bases). Trimming cost V 3 bases and J 7 bases, with 25 bases left between them. Germline lookup yields CDR1 DFQATT and CDR2 SNEGSKA (reference sequence). This CDR3 comprises 17 residues.

The genes are TRBV4-1 and TRBJ2-3; D perhaps matches TRBD1 (6 bases). The V gene's germline CDR1 is MGHRA and CDR2 YSYEKL. Deletions cut 7 bases from V and 6 bases from J, with 14 bases between. This CDR3 is 13 amino acids long. The CDR3 DNA follows: TGCGCCAGCACCCGGGCTCAGGGGGATACGCAGTATTTT. As protein: CASTRAQGDTQYF.

This chain links TRBV19 with TRBJ1-5; D remains unclear. This CDR3 region has 13 residues. Germline V gene sequence: CDR1 LNHDA, CDR2 SQIVND (reference sequence). V shed 7 bases and J shed 0 bases, with 7 bases lying between them. CDR3 in DNA: TGTGCCAGTAATTGGTTTAGCAATCAGCCCCAGCATTTT. It is translated as CASNWFSNQPQHF.

V gene TRBV19 combines with J gene TRBJ2-7; TRBD1 is a possible D gene (5 bases). The V and J ends lost 2 bases and 5 bases respectively, with 13 bases between them. The CDR3 runs 14 residues. Germline CDR1 is LNHDA and CDR2 is SQIVND (reference sequence). The CDR3 bases are TGTGCCAGTAGTATAATGCAGGGTCCCGACGAGCAGTACTTC. It translates to CASSIMQGPDEQYF.

The rearrangement links TRBV19 to TRBJ2-2; D may match TRBD1 or TRBD2 (6 bases each). CDR3 length equals 15 residues. CDR1 is LNHDA, CDR2 SQIVND, per germline (reference sequence). Trimming stripped 10 bases from V and 6 bases from J, with 21 bases between. CDR3 region: CANPPPRRGPGELFF. The DNA of the CDR3 is TGTGCCAATCCTCCCCCGCGCCGGGGGCCCGGGGAGCTGTTTTTT.

This chain connects TRBV19 to TRBJ2-1; 7 nucleotides match TRBD2. The V and J ends lost 5 bases and 0 bases, in that order; junction bases with no gene match: 7. CDR1 is LNHDA and CDR2 is SQIVND in the germline V gene (reference sequence). There are 16 residues in the CDR3. The CDR3 is CASSWGGDSSYNEQFF. Here the CDR3 DNA reads TGTGCCAGTAGTTGGGGAGGGGATAGCTCCTACAATGAGCAGTTCTTC.